One sample yielded the 15 T cell receptor beta chains listed below, sequenced in a study of blood T cells in healthy people across ages. Sample-barcoded 5' priming and a J-beta primer mix drove a second PCR of roughly 6 to 12 cycles. TCRdb reanalysed the 5' RACE reads using MiXCR and keeps one entry per CDR3 protein. This table has 1.2 million to 1.5 million distinct CDR3 sequences, around 42% appearing once. Sequencing was performed on blood. Receptors originate from a woman aged 18-29 years in good health.

The chain employs TRBV10-3 and TRBJ2-2; a possible D gene is TRBD2 (5 bases). The V end lost 9 bases, the J end lost 5 bases, and 22 bases lay between the germline ends. In germline, CDR1 is ENHRY, CDR2 SYGVKD. This CDR3 contains 16 residues. This CDR3 is CAISPGGLPGTGELFF. As DNA, the CDR3 is TGTGCCATTTCTCCGGGCGGCCTGCCGGGGACCGGGGAGCTGTTTTTT.

This clonotype was detected only a few times. This sequence joins TRBV6-5 and TRBJ2-7, with 7 positions matching TRBD2. The germline CDR1 and CDR2 sequences are MNHEY and SVGAGI. Trimming at V came to 2 bases and at J to 5 bases, leaving 6 bases not matched to a gene. This CDR3 has 14 amino acids. CDR3 sequence reads: CASSYGAGVHEQYF. CDR3 in DNA: TGTGCCAGCAGTTACGGTGCGGGAGTCCACGAGCAGTACTTC.

As DNA, the CDR3 is TGTGCCAGCAGCCGGGACAGGGCTACCGGGGAGCTGTTTTTT. Translation gives CASSRDRATGELFF. J is TRBJ2-2 and V is TRBV5-8, with 9 bases identical to TRBD1. V shed 4 bases and J 5 bases; nucleotides not matched to a gene: 3. The CDR3 runs 14 residues. Germline-derived CDR1 and CDR2 are SGHTS and YDEGEE.

The chain carries TRBV27 and TRBJ2-1; no reliable D call. The germline V gene has CDR1 MNHEY and CDR2 SMNVEV (reference sequence). Trimming left V 4 bases short and J 9 bases short, with 13 bases between. The CDR3 has 13 amino acids. The CDR3 nucleotides are TGTGCCAGCAGTTCGAACGCGCCGAGTGAGCAGTTCTTC. It is translated as CASSSNAPSEQFF.

This clonotype appeared a few times. The gene calls are TRBV6-1 and TRBJ1-2; tentative D call: TRBD1 (5 bases). Germline V gives CDR1 MNHNS, CDR2 SASEGT. Trimming cost V 8 bases and J 2 bases, with 18 bases left between them. There are 15 residues in the CDR3. CDR3 loop: CASGDLSTLNYGYTF. In nucleotides, the CDR3 is TGTGCCAGCGGGGACCTAAGCACACTAAACTATGGCTACACCTTC.

The rearrangement joins TRBV20-1 to TRBJ2-1; 8 nucleotides align to TRBD2. V dropped 1 base and J dropped 0; count of bases not matched to a gene: 8. This CDR3 is 17 amino acids long. Germline-derived CDR1 and CDR2 are DFQATT and SNEGSKA (reference sequence). CDR3 DNA sequence: TGCAGTGCTAGAGTCGCGGGGGGCCTACTCTCCTACAATGAGCAGTTCTTC. Translated, it gives CSARVAGGLLSYNEQFF.

The V call is TRBV7-9, the J call TRBJ1-2; D not certain. The V and J ends lost 4 bases and 3 bases respectively, with 12 bases between them. The CDR3 runs to 14 residues. Looked up from germline, CDR1 is SEHNR and CDR2 is FQNEAQ (reference sequence). The CDR3 loop is CASSSGSGDYGYTF. CDR3 sequence (DNA): TGTGCCAGCAGCTCCGGGAGCGGAGACTATGGCTACACCTTC.

The V call is TRBV7-2, the J call TRBJ2-7, with 8 bases aligning to TRBD2. CDR1 SGHTA and CDR2 FQGNSA come from the germline V gene. V lost 4 bases, J lost 7 bases, and 12 bases stayed unmatched. The CDR3 is 15 amino acids. Here the CDR3 DNA reads TGTGCCAGCAGCTCGCGGACAGCGGGGGTAAATGAGCAGTACTTC. Its translation is CASSSRTAGVNEQYF.

The CDR3 coding sequence is TGTGCCAGCAGCGTTGTAAATACAGATACGCAGTATTTT. Translation: CASSVVNTDTQYF. V gene TRBV9 combines with J gene TRBJ2-3, with D hard to call. V lost 2 bases, J lost 3 bases, and 7 bases lay in between. Germline V gene lookup returns CDR1 SGDLS and CDR2 YYNGEE. The CDR3 has 13 amino acids. The complete variable domain, with remaining parts taken from reference TRBV9 and TRBJ2-3, reads DSGVTQTPKHLITATGQRVTLRCSPRSGDLSVYWYQQSLDQGLQFLIQYYNGEERAKGNILERFSAQQFPDLHSELNLSSLELGDSALYFCASSVVNTDTQYFGPGTRLTVL.

Points on this clonotype: Relative to the germline gene, one junction end is altered; a read error may explain this. The chain uses TRBV2 and TRBJ2-7; D not certain. Germline V gives CDR1 SNHLY, CDR2 FYNNEI. The CDR3 is made up of 13 amino acids. Here the CDR3 reads CVSNADLSYEQYF. Written as DNA, the CDR3 is TGTGTCAGCAATGCGGATCTCTCCTACGAGCAGTACTTC.

The chain links TRBV12-3 or TRBV12-4 to TRBJ2-3; 9 bases agree with TRBD2. There are 15 residues in the CDR3. The trim removed 7 bases at V and 6 bases at J, leaving 11 bases unmatched. The CDR3 DNA sequence: TGTGCCAGCAAAGCCAGCGGGAGGATGGGGGATACGCAGTATTTT. Residues: CASKASGRMGDTQYF.

A remark on this clonotype: A junction boundary mismatches the germline segment, possibly from a read error. The chain has TRBV7-2 and TRBJ2-3, with D uncertain. This CDR3 is 13 amino acids long. The germline CDR1 and CDR2 sequences are SGHTA and FQGNSA. The CDR3 sequence is CASSLGRIDAQYF. The CDR3 DNA sequence: TGTGCCAGCAGTTTAGGACGAATAGATGCGCAGTATTTT.

V is TRBV9 and J is TRBJ2-1; 8 bases align to TRBD2. Trimming removed 0 bases from V and 1 base from J; junction bases left unmatched: 3. CDR1 is SGDLS, CDR2 YYNGEE, per germline. The CDR3 is 16 residues long. This CDR3 reads CASSVDIAGSYNEQFF. CDR3 nucleotide sequence: TGTGCCAGCAGCGTAGATATAGCGGGATCCTACAATGAGCAGTTCTTC. Variable domain in full (rest from reference TRBV9 and TRBJ2-1): DSGVTQTPKHLITATGQRVTLRCSPRSGDLSVYWYQQSLDQGLQFLIQYYNGEERAKGNILERFSAQQFPDLHSELNLSSLELGDSALYFCASSVDIAGSYNEQFFGPGTRLTVL.

This clonotype was seen only a few times. The rearrangement uses TRBV20-1 and TRBJ2-3, with D maybe TRBD2 (6 bases). Germline V gene lookup returns CDR1 DFQATT and CDR2 SNEGSKA (reference sequence). V gave up 5 bases and J gave up 6 bases, with 21 bases separating them. The CDR3 extends over 15 amino acids. The CDR3 DNA is TGCAGTGCTCCCCCGGGACTCCTCGATTGGGATACGCAGTATTTT. Its protein is CSAPPGLLDWDTQYF.

This clonotype was observed a few times. The rearrangement uses TRBV7-9 and TRBJ2-3; a possible D gene is TRBD2 (6 bases). The CDR3 spans 15 residues. Germline V CDR1 and CDR2: SEHNR, FQNEAQ (reference sequence). V dropped 5 bases and J dropped 1 base, with 13 bases sitting between them. The CDR3 is CASSRSGLGTDTQYF. The CDR3 bases are TGTGCCAGCAGCAGAAGCGGGCTTGGCACAGATACGCAGTATTTT.